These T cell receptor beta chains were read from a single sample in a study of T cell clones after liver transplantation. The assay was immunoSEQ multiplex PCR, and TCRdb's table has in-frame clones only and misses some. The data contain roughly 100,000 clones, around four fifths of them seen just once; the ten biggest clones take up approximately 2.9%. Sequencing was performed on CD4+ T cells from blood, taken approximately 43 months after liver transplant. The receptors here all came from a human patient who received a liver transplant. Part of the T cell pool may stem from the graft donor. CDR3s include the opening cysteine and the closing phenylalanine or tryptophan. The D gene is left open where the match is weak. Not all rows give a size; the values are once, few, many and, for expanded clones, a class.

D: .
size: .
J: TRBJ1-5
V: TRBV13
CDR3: CASSLRASQVSGNQPQHF
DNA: TGTGCCAGCAGCTTACGTGCCTCCCAGGTGTCTGGCAATCAGCCCCAGCATTTT

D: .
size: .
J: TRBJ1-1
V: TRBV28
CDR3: CASSPRYGLWNTEAFF
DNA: TGTGCCAGCAGTCCACGCTACGGGTTGTGGAACACTGAAGCTTTCTTT

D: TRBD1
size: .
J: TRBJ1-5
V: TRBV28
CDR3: CASRAGTVNQPQHF
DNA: TGTGCCAGCAGGGCCGGGACAGTCAATCAGCCCCAGCATTTT

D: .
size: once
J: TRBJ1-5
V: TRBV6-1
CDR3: CASSEAAGGNQPQHF
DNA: TGTGCCAGCAGTGAAGCGGCAGGGGGCAATCAGCCCCAGCATTTT

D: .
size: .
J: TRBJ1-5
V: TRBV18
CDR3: CASSLLDSNQPQHF
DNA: TGTGCCAGCTCACTCTTGGACAGCAATCAGCCCCAGCATTTT

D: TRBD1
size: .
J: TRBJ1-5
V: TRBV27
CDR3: CASSPRQGGQPQHF
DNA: TGTGCCAGCAGTCCGAGACAGGGAGGTCAGCCCCAGCATTTT

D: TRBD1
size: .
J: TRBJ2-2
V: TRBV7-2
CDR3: CASYKTGRNTGELFF
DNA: TGTGCCAGCTATAAGACAGGGCGGAACACCGGGGAGCTGTTTTTT

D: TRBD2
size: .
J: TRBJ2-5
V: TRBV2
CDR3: CASSVTSGNTETQYF
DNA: TGTGCCAGCAGTGTGACTAGCGGGAATACAGAGACCCAGTACTTC

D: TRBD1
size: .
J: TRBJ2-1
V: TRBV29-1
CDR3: CSVDSGRGQDEQFF
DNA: TGCAGCGTTGATTCGGGCAGGGGGCAGGATGAGCAGTTCTTC

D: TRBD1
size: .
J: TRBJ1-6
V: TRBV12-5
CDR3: CASGLDGTGSSPLHF
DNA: TGTGCTAGTGGTTTGGACGGGACAGGGAGTTCACCCCTCCACTTT

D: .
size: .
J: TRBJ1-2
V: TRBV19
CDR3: CASKGSRLETYGYTF
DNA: TGTGCCAGTAAAGGCAGCCGCTTGGAGACCTATGGCTACACCTTC

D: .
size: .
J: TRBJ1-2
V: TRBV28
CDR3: CASSLASSSVYGYTF
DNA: TGTGCCAGCAGTTTAGCGTCCTCCTCGGTTTATGGCTACACCTTC

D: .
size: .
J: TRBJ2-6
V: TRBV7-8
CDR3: CASNLAGSGANVLTF
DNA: TGTGCCAGCAACCTGGCGGGCTCTGGGGCCAACGTCCTGACTTTC

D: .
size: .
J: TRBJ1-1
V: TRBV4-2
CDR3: CASSQEGKAFF
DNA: TGTGCCAGCAGCCAAGAGGGAAAGGCTTTCTTT

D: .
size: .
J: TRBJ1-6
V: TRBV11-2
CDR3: CASSVLGGGGSPLHF
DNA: TGTGCCAGCAGCGTCCTAGGGGGGGGCGGCTCACCCCTCCACTTT

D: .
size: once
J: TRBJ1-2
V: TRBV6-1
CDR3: CASSEALGPEYGYTF
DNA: TGTGCCAGCAGTGAAGCGTTAGGGCCCGAGTATGGCTACACCTTC

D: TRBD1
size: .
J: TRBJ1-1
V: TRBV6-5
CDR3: CASSYRPTGGSEAFF
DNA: TGTGCCAGCAGTTACCGACCTACAGGGGGCTCAGAAGCTTTCTTT

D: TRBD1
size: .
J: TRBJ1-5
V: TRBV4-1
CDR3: CASSQDRGQGSQPQHF
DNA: TGCGCCAGCAGCCAAGATAGGGGACAGGGGAGTCAGCCCCAGCATTTT

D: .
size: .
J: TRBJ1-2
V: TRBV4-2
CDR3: CASSQESNQEASYGYTF
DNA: TGTGCCAGCAGCCAAGAAAGTAACCAAGAGGCCTCATATGGCTACACCTTC

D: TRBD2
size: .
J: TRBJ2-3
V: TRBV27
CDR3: CASSFPTLAGGSLRPDTQYF
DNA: TGTGCCAGCAGTTTCCCAACGCTAGCGGGGGGATCATTACGGCCAGATACGCAGTATTTT

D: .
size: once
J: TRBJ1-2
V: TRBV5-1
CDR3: CASSLGGSEFLGYTF
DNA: TGCGCCAGCAGCTTGGGTGGGTCAGAGTTCTTGGGCTACACCTTC

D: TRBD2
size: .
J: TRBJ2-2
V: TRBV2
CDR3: CASRQGLAGTGELFF
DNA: TGTGCCAGCAGACAGGGACTAGCGGGAACCGGGGAGCTGTTTTTT

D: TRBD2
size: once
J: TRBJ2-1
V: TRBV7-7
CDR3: CASSLGLAGSYNEQFF
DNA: TGTGCCAGCAGCTTAGGTCTAGCGGGGTCTTACAATGAGCAGTTCTTC

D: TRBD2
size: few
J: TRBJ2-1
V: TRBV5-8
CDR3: CASTRRSSGINEQFF
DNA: TGTGCCAGCACCCGCCGCAGTAGCGGGATTAATGAGCAGTTCTTC

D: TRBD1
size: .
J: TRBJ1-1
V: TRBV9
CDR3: CASSVEGASTEAFF
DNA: TGTGCCAGCAGCGTAGAGGGGGCAAGCACTGAAGCTTTCTTT

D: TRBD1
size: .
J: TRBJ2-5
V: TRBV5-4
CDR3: CASSPQGIRETQYF
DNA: TGTGCCAGCAGCCCACAGGGGATCCGAGAGACCCAGTACTTC

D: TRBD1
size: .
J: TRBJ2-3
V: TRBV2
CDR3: CASRRDRGYTDTQYF
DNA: TGTGCCAGCAGGAGGGACAGGGGGTATACAGATACGCAGTATTTT

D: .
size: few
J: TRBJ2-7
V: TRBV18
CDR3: CASSPRTTEEQYF
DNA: TGTGCCAGCTCACCCCGGACGACTGAAGAGCAGTACTTC

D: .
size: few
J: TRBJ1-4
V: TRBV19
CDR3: CALRGRDNEKLFF
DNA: TGTGCCCTCCGGGGCAGGGATAATGAAAAACTGTTTTTT

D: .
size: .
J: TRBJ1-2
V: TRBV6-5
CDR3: CASSRTASYYGYTF
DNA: TGTGCCAGCAGCCGGACAGCCTCCTACTATGGCTACACCTTC

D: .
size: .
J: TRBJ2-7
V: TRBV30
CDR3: CAWSPLGGGYEQYF
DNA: TGTGCCTGGAGTCCCCTCGGGGGAGGCTACGAGCAGTACTTC

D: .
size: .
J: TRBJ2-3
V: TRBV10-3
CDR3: CAIRPVVGTDTQYF
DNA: TGTGCCATCAGGCCAGTGGTAGGTACAGATACGCAGTATTTT

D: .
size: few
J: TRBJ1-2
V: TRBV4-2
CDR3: CASSQEQGLYYGYTF
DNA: TGTGCCAGCAGCCAAGAGCAGGGCCTATACTATGGCTACACCTTC

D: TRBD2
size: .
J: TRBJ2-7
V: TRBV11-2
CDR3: CASSPLAGASYEQYF
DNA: TGTGCCAGCAGCCCCCTAGCGGGGGCCTCCTACGAGCAGTACTTC

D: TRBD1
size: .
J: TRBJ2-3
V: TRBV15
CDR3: CATSRGDRAGVDTQYF
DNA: TGTGCCACCAGCAGAGGGGACAGGGCGGGAGTAGATACGCAGTATTTT

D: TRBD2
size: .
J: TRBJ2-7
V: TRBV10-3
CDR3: CAISVPPPGTSGTYEQYF
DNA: TGTGCCATCAGTGTTCCCCCTCCCGGGACTAGCGGGACGTACGAGCAGTACTTC

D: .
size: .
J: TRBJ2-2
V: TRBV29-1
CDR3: CSVGLVVPGELFF
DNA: TGCAGCGTGGGGCTCGTGGTGCCCGGGGAGCTGTTTTTT

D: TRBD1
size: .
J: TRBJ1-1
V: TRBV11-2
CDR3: CASSLGAGTAYEAFF
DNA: TGTGCCAGCAGCTTAGGGGCCGGGACAGCCTACGAAGCTTTCTTT

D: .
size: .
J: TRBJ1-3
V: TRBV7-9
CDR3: CASSSRRGGNTIYF
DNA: TGTGCCAGCAGCTCCCGTCGCGGTGGAAACACCATATATTTT

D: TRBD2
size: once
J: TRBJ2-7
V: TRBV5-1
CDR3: CASSSGTSGRMDYEQYF
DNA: TGCGCCAGCAGCTCCGGGACTAGCGGGAGAATGGATTACGAGCAGTACTTC

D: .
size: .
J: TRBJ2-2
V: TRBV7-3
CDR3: CASSLRQVGHTGELFF
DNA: TGTGCCAGCAGCTTGCGGCAGGTTGGCCACACCGGGGAGCTGTTTTTT

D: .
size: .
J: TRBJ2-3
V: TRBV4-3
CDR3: CASSQHIAGTSTDTQYF
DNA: TGCGCCAGCAGCCAGCATATTGCCGGGACATCCACAGATACGCAGTATTTT

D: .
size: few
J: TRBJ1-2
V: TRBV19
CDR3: CASSVSDSFYGYTF
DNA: TGTGCCAGTAGTGTATCGGACAGCTTTTATGGCTACACCTTC

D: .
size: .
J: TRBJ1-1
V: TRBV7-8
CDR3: CASSRETGEAFF
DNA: TGTGCCAGCAGCCGGGAGACTGGTGAAGCTTTCTTT

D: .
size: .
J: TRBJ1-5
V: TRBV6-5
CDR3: CASSYSRTVKPQHF
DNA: TGTGCCAGCAGTTACTCACGGACAGTTAAGCCCCAGCATTTT

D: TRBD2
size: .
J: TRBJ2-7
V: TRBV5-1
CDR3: CASSFSSGNYEQYF
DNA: TGCGCCAGCAGCTTTTCTAGCGGGAACTACGAGCAGTACTTC

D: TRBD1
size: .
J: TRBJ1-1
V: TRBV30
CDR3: CAWIRRTGVLVGTEAFF
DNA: TGTGCCTGGATCCGAAGGACAGGGGTTTTGGTGGGGACTGAAGCTTTCTTT

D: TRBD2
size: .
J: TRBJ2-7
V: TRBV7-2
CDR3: CASSLAHDRTGTSGYEQYF
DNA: TGTGCCAGCAGCTTAGCGCATGACAGAACCGGGACTAGCGGGTACGAGCAGTACTTC

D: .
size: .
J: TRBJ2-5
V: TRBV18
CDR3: CASSPNGETQYF
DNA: TGTGCCAGCTCACCAAACGGCGAGACCCAGTACTTC

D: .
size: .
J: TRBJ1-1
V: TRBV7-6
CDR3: CALGGMNTEAFF
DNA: TGTGCCCTCGGGGGGATGAACACTGAAGCTTTCTTT

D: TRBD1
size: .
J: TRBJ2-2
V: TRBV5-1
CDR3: CASSRTGGNTGELFF
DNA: TGCGCCAGCAGCAGGACAGGGGGTAACACCGGGGAGCTGTTTTTT

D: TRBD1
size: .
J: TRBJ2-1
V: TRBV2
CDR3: CASSRDRGLNEQFF
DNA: TGTGCCAGCTCACGAGACAGGGGACTGAATGAGCAGTTCTTC

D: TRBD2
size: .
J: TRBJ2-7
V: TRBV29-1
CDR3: CSVEPSGSHEQYF
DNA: TGCAGCGTTGAGCCTAGCGGGAGTCACGAGCAGTACTTC